This is a list of T cell receptor beta chains from one sample in a study of blood T cell repertoires in COVID-19. TCRdb's table, derived via immunoSEQ multiplex PCR, lists solely in-frame clones and lacks some. The table records 180,000 or so clones, over 65% of them present only once. Sequences were obtained from PBMCs or T cells enriched from blood (not recorded which). The receptors come from a woman in her forties or fifties who had recovered from COVID-19. Each CDR3 is given with its conserved first and last residue. Fields, in order: D gene, clone size, V gene, J gene, CDR3 DNA, CDR3 protein. The D gene is left open where the match is weak. Size tells how often a clone was seen (once, few, many) or the class of an expanded clone, and some rows leave it out.

d_call: -; clone_size: -; v_call: TRBV11-2; j_call: TRBJ2-3; cdr3_nt: TGTGCCAGCAGCACGTCCAGGGCCTCTAGCACAGATACGCAGTATTTT; cdr3_aa: CASSTSRASSTDTQYF
d_call: TRBD1; clone_size: -; v_call: TRBV18; j_call: TRBJ1-4; cdr3_nt: TGTGCCAGCTCACAGAACCGACAGGGGGCCTCTAATGAAAAACTGTTTTTT; cdr3_aa: CASSQNRQGASNEKLFF
d_call: -; clone_size: -; v_call: TRBV6-5; j_call: TRBJ1-5; cdr3_nt: TGTGCCAGCAGCCGATCCAGGGTTTCCAATCAGCCCCAGCATTTT; cdr3_aa: CASSRSRVSNQPQHF
d_call: TRBD1; clone_size: once; v_call: TRBV12-3/TRBV12-4; j_call: TRBJ1-4; cdr3_nt: TGTGCCAGCAGCCCCCCGGGACAGGGAAAACTGTTTTTT; cdr3_aa: CASSPPGQGKLFF
d_call: TRBD1; clone_size: -; v_call: TRBV19; j_call: TRBJ1-6; cdr3_nt: TGTGCCAGTAGTACCGCAGGGGGAAGGTTGAAGGGTTCACCCCTCCACTTT; cdr3_aa: CASSTAGGRLKGSPLHF
d_call: TRBD2; clone_size: -; v_call: TRBV7-8; j_call: TRBJ2-5; cdr3_nt: TGTGCCAGCAGCTTGGCCCGCAGCGGGAGTACGACCCAGTACTTC; cdr3_aa: CASSLARSGSTTQYF
d_call: -; clone_size: -; v_call: TRBV7-2; j_call: TRBJ1-4; cdr3_nt: TGTGCCAGCAGCTTAAGGGCAGGGGATGAAAAACTGTTTTTT; cdr3_aa: CASSLRAGDEKLFF
d_call: -; clone_size: once; v_call: TRBV27; j_call: TRBJ1-6; cdr3_nt: TGTGCCAGCAGTGACGGACTGACTAATTCACCCCTCCACTTT; cdr3_aa: CASSDGLTNSPLHF
d_call: -; clone_size: -; v_call: TRBV9; j_call: TRBJ2-2; cdr3_nt: TGTGCCAGCAGCCGGTTAGGACAGCCGTCGGGGGAGCTGTTTTTT; cdr3_aa: CASSRLGQPSGELFF
d_call: TRBD1; clone_size: -; v_call: TRBV5-1; j_call: TRBJ2-5; cdr3_nt: TGCGCCAGCAGCTCAGGACAGGGGGGACAAGAGACCCAGTACTTC; cdr3_aa: CASSSGQGGQETQYF
d_call: -; clone_size: -; v_call: TRBV28; j_call: TRBJ1-6; cdr3_nt: TGTGCCAGCAGTCCTGGACAGAAGGATTCACCCCTCCACTTT; cdr3_aa: CASSPGQKDSPLHF
d_call: TRBD1; clone_size: -; v_call: TRBV7-2; j_call: TRBJ1-3; cdr3_nt: TGTGCCAGCAGCGTCGACAGGGGATCTGGAAACACCATATATTTT; cdr3_aa: CASSVDRGSGNTIYF
d_call: -; clone_size: -; v_call: TRBV7-2; j_call: TRBJ2-1; cdr3_nt: TGTGCCAGCAGCCCGCCTGCGGGGCTCTACAATGAGCAGTTCTTC; cdr3_aa: CASSPPAGLYNEQFF
d_call: TRBD1; clone_size: few; v_call: TRBV4-1; j_call: TRBJ1-1; cdr3_nt: TGCGCCAGCAGCCTGGGGGGACAGCTGAACACTGAAGCTTTCTTT; cdr3_aa: CASSLGGQLNTEAFF
d_call: -; clone_size: -; v_call: TRBV19; j_call: TRBJ1-3; cdr3_nt: TGTGCCAGTAGTCCTGCGCTTCTCTCTGGAAACACCATATATTTT; cdr3_aa: CASSPALLSGNTIYF
d_call: -; clone_size: -; v_call: TRBV29-1; j_call: TRBJ1-2; cdr3_nt: TGCAGCGCGAGGGAGGGGCATGGCTACACCTTC; cdr3_aa: CSAREGHGYTF
d_call: -; clone_size: few; v_call: TRBV19; j_call: TRBJ2-2; cdr3_nt: TGTGCCAGTAGTCCCCAGGGTCAGGCGGCCACCGGGGAGCTGTTTTTT; cdr3_aa: CASSPQGQAATGELFF
d_call: -; clone_size: -; v_call: TRBV6-5; j_call: TRBJ1-1; cdr3_nt: TGTGCCAGCAGTCAGGACGGGGAGAACACTGAAGCTTTCTTT; cdr3_aa: CASSQDGENTEAFF
d_call: -; clone_size: -; v_call: TRBV9; j_call: TRBJ1-2; cdr3_nt: TGTGCCAGCAGAGATGGAAGAGGTAAAGGTGGCTACACCTTC; cdr3_aa: CASRDGRGKGGYTF
d_call: -; clone_size: -; v_call: TRBV28; j_call: TRBJ2-2; cdr3_nt: TGTGCCAGCACGAGGCCCCCCGGGGAGCTGTTTTTT; cdr3_aa: CASTRPPGELFF
d_call: TRBD1; clone_size: -; v_call: TRBV7-9; j_call: TRBJ1-1; cdr3_nt: TGTGCCAGCAGGGAACGGACAGGAATGAACACTGAAGCTTTCTTT; cdr3_aa: CASRERTGMNTEAFF
d_call: -; clone_size: -; v_call: TRBV27; j_call: TRBJ1-2; cdr3_nt: TGTGCCAGCAGTGGACAAGCTAACTATGGCTACACCTTC; cdr3_aa: CASSGQANYGYTF
d_call: -; clone_size: once; v_call: TRBV28; j_call: TRBJ1-2; cdr3_nt: TGTGCCAGCAGTTTTAGCACCCTGTGGGGCTACACCTTC; cdr3_aa: CASSFSTLWGYTF
d_call: -; clone_size: -; v_call: TRBV3-1/TRBV3-2; j_call: TRBJ1-5; cdr3_nt: TGTGCCAGCAGCCAAGTCGGGTGGCCCCAGCATTTT; cdr3_aa: CASSQVGWPQHF
d_call: TRBD1; clone_size: -; v_call: TRBV3-1/TRBV3-2; j_call: TRBJ1-2; cdr3_nt: TGTGCCAGCAGCCCGATGACAGGGGAGGGCTACACCTTC; cdr3_aa: CASSPMTGEGYTF
d_call: -; clone_size: few; v_call: TRBV27; j_call: TRBJ1-1; cdr3_nt: TGTGCCAGCAGTCCCACCCTTAAGGGGGTGCTAGGAGCTTTCTTT; cdr3_aa: CASSPTLKGVLGAFF
d_call: -; clone_size: -; v_call: TRBV19; j_call: TRBJ1-2; cdr3_nt: TGTGCCAGTAGGACTACAGGGCAGGGCTACACCTTC; cdr3_aa: CASRTTGQGYTF
d_call: -; clone_size: few; v_call: TRBV2; j_call: TRBJ2-2; cdr3_nt: TGTGCCAGCAACTCAGGACTAATTGGCGGGGAGCTGTTTTTT; cdr3_aa: CASNSGLIGGELFF
d_call: -; clone_size: -; v_call: TRBV5-4; j_call: TRBJ1-2; cdr3_nt: TGTGCCAGCAGCTTGGATGAGACTAACTATGGCTACACCTTC; cdr3_aa: CASSLDETNYGYTF
d_call: -; clone_size: -; v_call: TRBV7-9; j_call: TRBJ1-1; cdr3_nt: TGTGCCAGCAGCCACCCGCCTCCCGTCGTGGTCGAGGCCACTGAAGCTTTCTTT; cdr3_aa: CASSHPPPVVVEATEAFF
d_call: -; clone_size: few; v_call: TRBV5-1; j_call: TRBJ1-2; cdr3_nt: TGCGCCAGCGGTTCGGCGGGGCATTCTGGCTACACCTTC; cdr3_aa: CASGSAGHSGYTF
d_call: -; clone_size: -; v_call: TRBV12-3/TRBV12-4; j_call: TRBJ2-1; cdr3_nt: TGTGCCAGCAGCTACTACTACAATGAGCAGTTCTTC; cdr3_aa: CASSYYYNEQFF
d_call: -; clone_size: -; v_call: TRBV5-1; j_call: TRBJ2-2; cdr3_nt: TGCGCCAGCAGCTCTTACAGGGAGACCGGGGAGCTGTTTTTT; cdr3_aa: CASSSYRETGELFF
d_call: -; clone_size: -; v_call: TRBV5-5; j_call: TRBJ1-2; cdr3_nt: TGTGCCAGCAGTTATGGCGATCAGGCGGGCTACACCTTC; cdr3_aa: CASSYGDQAGYTF
d_call: TRBD2; clone_size: -; v_call: TRBV7-9; j_call: TRBJ2-3; cdr3_nt: TGTGCCAGCAGCCTTAGCGGGGAAGATACGCAGTATTTT; cdr3_aa: CASSLSGEDTQYF
d_call: -; clone_size: -; v_call: TRBV6-5; j_call: TRBJ1-2; cdr3_nt: TGTGCCAGCAGTTACTCGGGGGGGGTCTACACCTTC; cdr3_aa: CASSYSGGVYTF
d_call: -; clone_size: few; v_call: TRBV27; j_call: TRBJ1-1; cdr3_nt: TGTGCCAGCAGTTTTAAGGGGGTTTACACTGAAGCTTTCTTT; cdr3_aa: CASSFKGVYTEAFF